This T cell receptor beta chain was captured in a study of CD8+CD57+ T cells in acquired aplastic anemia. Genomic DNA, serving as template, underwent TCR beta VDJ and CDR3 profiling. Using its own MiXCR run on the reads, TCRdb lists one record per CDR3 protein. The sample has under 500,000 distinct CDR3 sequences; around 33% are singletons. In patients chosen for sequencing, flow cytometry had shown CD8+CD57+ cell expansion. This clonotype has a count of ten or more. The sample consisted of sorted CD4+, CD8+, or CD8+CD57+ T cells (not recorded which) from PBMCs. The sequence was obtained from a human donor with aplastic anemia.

CDR3 protein: CATRGAQQPQHF. CDR3 in DNA: TGTGCCACGCGGGGGGCTCAACAGCCCCAGCATTTT. The chain uses TRBV19 and TRBJ1-5, with D perhaps matching TRBD1 (6 bases). The CDR3 extends over 12 amino acids. V gave up 10 bases and J gave up 7 bases, with 14 bases separating them. CDR1 and CDR2 (germline): LNHDA, SQIVND (reference sequence).